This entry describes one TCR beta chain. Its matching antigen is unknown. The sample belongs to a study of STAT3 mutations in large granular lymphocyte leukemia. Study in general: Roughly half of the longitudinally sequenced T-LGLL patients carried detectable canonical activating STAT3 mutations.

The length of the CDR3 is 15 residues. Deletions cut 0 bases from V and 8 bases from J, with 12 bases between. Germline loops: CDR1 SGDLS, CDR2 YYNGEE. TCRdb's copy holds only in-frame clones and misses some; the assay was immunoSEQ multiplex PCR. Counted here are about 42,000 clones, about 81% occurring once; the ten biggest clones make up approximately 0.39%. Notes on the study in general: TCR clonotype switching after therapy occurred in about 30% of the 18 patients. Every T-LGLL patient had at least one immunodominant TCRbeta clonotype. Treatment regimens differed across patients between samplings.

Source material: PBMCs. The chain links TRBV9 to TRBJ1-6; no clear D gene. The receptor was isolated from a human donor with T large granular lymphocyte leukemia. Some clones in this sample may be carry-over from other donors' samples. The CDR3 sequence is CASSVGSQDYSPLHF. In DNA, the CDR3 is TGTGCCAGCAGCGTAGGGAGTCAGGATTATTCACCCCTCCACTTT.